This TCR beta chain was obtained from a study of shared clonotypes between healthy human individuals (dated by TCRdb to 2019 to 2021). In terms of the full investigation: The cohort comprised a couple of women and a few men aged 18 to 49 years. Blood TCR repertoires of four to six healthy adults were deeply sequenced to estimate repertoire size and the extent of clonotype sharing between individuals. Per donor, three plates each were used for CD4 naive and CD4 memory, two for CD8 naive, and one for CD8 memory. Between about 0.85 and 8.9 billion PBMCs per donor were obtained by leukapheresis. To increase sequencing depth and limit assay-specific biases, TCR repertoire library preparation and sequencing were carried out by different laboratories using diverse techniques. Paper-wide results and their limitations: Naive subsets generally had larger estimated clonotype richness than memory subsets did. The genetic and exposure-history diversity represented was limited by the small number of donors. Even with the large sequencing depth, rarefaction of the sorted-subset datasets indicated that sequencing was incomplete. Sampling was restricted to blood, and TCR repertoires in tissues likely differ from the TCR repertoires found in blood. Across a few donors, approximately 5% of naive CD4, approximately 3.6% of naive CD8, around 2.5% of memory CD4, and around 0.4% of memory CD8 clonotypes were shared. Compared with non-shared clonotypes, the clonotypes found in all four sorted-subset donors had higher generation probabilities. Pairwise subsampling led to the expectation that sequencing depth would affect the degree of clonotype sharing among donors.

TCR CDR3 regions were amplified from genomic DNA by multiplex PCR using the deep immunoSEQ assay. Extracted genomic DNA from each cell subset was spread evenly across all wells of several immunoSEQ 96-well plates, with each plate serving as a replicate. For sorted subsets, approximately 190 ng of genomic DNA, equivalent to 25,000 to 30,000 T cell genomes, went into each replicate PCR. Purified libraries were quantified with a Qubit 3.0 fluorometer, sized on a Bioanalyzer 2100, and re-quantified with the KAPA Library Quantification kit. Every immunoSEQ 96-well plate was sequenced on a dedicated single-read 150-cycle Illumina NextSeq 550 flow cell. In the authors' own workflow: Because the immunoSEQ output included only junctional sequences and no quality scores, the filtering could not be the same as the filtering used for full-length reads. Sequences were annotated with PyIR, a Python wrapper for IgBLAST v1.9, and V/J genes and CDR3 were assigned using IMGT germline references. Any read was removed if the V/J assignment was weak (E-value above 1e-6), the CDR3 was missing, or the read contained stop codons, out-of-frame junctions, or ambiguous translated residues. A V3J clonotype was defined by an identical inferred V gene, J gene, and CDR3 amino acid sequence. The percentage overlap between two repertoires was calculated by dividing the number of shared unique clonotypes by the size of the smaller repertoire. Richness of each repertoire was evaluated using RTK rarefaction, the Chao1 estimator, and Recon v2.1 estimates of unobserved clonotypes. For all TCRbeta clonotypes obtained by the gDNA method from a few donors, generation probabilities were computed with OLGA. TCRdb took over this immuneACCESS table, retaining in-frame rearrangements with V and J assigned. Such tables are incomplete; in checked studies, under half of the missing clones stem from an unresolved V gene, and the remainder is unexplained. V, J and clone size were drawn from that table, and D and trimming were deduced from the DNA. This sample is represented by 950,000 to 1,300,000 clones; about 75% of them were singletons. Approximately 1.5% of the sample rests with the top ten.

CDR1 and CDR2 are drawn from the germline V gene: ENHRY, SYGVKD. The CDR3 holds 14 amino acids from the cysteine to the phenylalanine. Here the CDR3 DNA is all that survives: 42 bases in frame from base 1. V and J lose 3 bases and 5 bases, and a span of 13 bases separates them. This clone was found a few times. Its antigen is currently not known. No base quality information exists; no much larger clone differs at one position. Donors were healthy HIV-negative adults with no recently reported acute infections or vaccinations. Every donor was a Caucasian adult living in Nashville, Tennessee, USA. CD4+ T cells were enriched by magnetic negative selection, after which naive cells were positively selected on CD45RA and the negative fraction was taken as the memory subset. Blood was obtained by leukapheresis, after which PBMCs were separated by Ficoll-Histopaque density gradient centrifugation and cryopreserved in liquid nitrogen vapor phase. Purity and quantity of every magnetically sorted T cell population were checked by analytical flow cytometry. Each sorted fraction had its genomic DNA isolated and then quantified by UV absorbance on a Nanodrop 2000c.

This chain is built from TRBV10-3 and TRBJ1-2; no D gene call is confident. The receptor was isolated from a man between 18 and 35 years old in good health. Sequenced: memory CD4+ T cells sorted from blood. In light of the paper, this sample's cell subset or site label describes: CD45RA-negative fraction. For the CDR3, the sequence is CAISEPGWRYGYTF. At the DNA level, the sequence is TGTGCCATCAGTGAACCGGGATGGAGGTATGGCTACACCTTC.